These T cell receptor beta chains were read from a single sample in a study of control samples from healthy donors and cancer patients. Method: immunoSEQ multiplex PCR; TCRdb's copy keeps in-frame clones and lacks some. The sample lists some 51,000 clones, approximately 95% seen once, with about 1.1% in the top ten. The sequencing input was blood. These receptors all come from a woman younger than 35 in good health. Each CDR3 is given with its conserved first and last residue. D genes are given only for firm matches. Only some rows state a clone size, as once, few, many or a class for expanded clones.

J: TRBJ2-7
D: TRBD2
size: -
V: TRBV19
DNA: TGTGCCAGTAGTGCACTAGCGGGCAACGAGCAGTACTTC
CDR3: CASSALAGNEQYF

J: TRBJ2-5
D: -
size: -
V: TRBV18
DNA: TGTGCCAGCTCGCCGCCTCCGGGGTGGGAGACCCAGTACTTC
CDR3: CASSPPPGWETQYF

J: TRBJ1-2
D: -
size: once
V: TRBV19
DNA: TGTGCCAGTAGTATAGAGGGGCGTGGCTACACCTTC
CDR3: CASSIEGRGYTF

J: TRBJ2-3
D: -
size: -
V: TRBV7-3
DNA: TGTGCCAGCAGCTTAAACGAGGGGAGCACAGATACGCAGTATTTT
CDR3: CASSLNEGSTDTQYF

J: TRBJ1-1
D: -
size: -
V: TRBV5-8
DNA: TGTGCCAGCATTGGGATCCGAAACACTGAAGCTTTCTTT
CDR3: CASIGIRNTEAFF

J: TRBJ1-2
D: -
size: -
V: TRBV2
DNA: TGTGCCAGCAGCCCCCTTGGGGGGGTATATGGCTACACCTTC
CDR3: CASSPLGGVYGYTF

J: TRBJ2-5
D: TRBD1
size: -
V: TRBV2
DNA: TGTGCCAGACAAAACACAGGGGGCGCGGGAGAGACCCAGTACTTC
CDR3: CARQNTGGAGETQYF

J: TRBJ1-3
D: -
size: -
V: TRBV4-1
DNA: TGCGCCAGCAGCCTGGAGGACAGCCTCTCTGGAAACACCATATATTTT
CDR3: CASSLEDSLSGNTIYF

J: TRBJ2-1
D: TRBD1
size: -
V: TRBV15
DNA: TGTGCCACCAGCAAGTGGACAGGGGAATTTCAGTTCTTC
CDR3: CATSKWTGEFQFF

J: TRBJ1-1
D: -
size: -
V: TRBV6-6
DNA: TGTGCCAGCAGTTACGGGGTGGGGAGGACTGAAGCTTTCTTT
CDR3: CASSYGVGRTEAFF